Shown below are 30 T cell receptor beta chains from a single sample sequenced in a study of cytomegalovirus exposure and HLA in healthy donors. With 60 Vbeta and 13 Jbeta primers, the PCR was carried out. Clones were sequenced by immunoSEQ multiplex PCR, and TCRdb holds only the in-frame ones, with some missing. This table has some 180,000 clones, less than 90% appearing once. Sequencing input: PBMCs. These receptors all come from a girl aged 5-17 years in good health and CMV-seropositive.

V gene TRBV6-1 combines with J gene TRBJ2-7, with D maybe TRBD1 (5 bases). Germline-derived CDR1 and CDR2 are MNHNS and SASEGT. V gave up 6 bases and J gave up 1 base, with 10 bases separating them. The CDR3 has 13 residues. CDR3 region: CASRPGQSYEQYF. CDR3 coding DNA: TGTGCCAGCAGACCAGGGCAATCCTACGAGCAGTACTTC.

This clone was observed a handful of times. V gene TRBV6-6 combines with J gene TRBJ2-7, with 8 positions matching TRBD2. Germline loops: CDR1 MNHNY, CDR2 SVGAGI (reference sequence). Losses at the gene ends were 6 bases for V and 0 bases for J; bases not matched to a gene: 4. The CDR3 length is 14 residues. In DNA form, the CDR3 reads TGTGCCAGCAGAGCGGGAGAACCCTCCTACGAGCAGTACTTC. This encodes CASRAGEPSYEQYF.

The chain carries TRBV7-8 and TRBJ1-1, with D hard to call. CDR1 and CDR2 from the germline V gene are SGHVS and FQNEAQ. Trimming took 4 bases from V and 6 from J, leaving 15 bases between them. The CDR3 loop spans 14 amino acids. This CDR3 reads CASSSGRRQAEAFF. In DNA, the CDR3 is TGTGCCAGCAGCTCAGGTCGTAGGCAGGCTGAAGCTTTCTTT. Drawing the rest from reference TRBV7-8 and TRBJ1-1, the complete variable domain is GAGVSQSPRYKVAKRGQDVALRCDPISGHVSLFWYQQALGQGPEFLTYFQNEAQLDKSGLPSDRFFAERPEGSVSTLKIQRTQQEDSAVYLCASSSGRRQAEAFFGQGTRLTVV.

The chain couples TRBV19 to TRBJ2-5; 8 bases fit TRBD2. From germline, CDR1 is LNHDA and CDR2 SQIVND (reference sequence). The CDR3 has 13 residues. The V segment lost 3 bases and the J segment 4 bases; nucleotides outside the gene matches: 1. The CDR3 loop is CASSILAGETQYF. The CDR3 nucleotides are TGTGCCAGTAGTATTCTAGCGGGAGAGACCCAGTACTTC.

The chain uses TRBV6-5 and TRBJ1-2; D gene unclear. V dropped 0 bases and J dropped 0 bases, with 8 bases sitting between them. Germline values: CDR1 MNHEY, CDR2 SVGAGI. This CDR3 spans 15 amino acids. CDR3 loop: CASSYSGIANYGYTF. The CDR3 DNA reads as TGTGCCAGCAGTTACTCCGGGATAGCTAACTATGGCTACACCTTC.

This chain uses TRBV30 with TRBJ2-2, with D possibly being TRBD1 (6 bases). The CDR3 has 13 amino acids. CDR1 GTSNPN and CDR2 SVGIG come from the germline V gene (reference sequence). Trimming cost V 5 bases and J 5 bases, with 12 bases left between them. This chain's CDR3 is CAWSRTETGELFF. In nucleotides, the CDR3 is TGTGCCTGGTCTCGGACAGAGACCGGGGAGCTGTTTTTT.

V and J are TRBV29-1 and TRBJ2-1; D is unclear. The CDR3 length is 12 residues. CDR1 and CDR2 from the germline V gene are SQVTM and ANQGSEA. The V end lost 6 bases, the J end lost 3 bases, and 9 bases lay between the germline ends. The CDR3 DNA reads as TGCAGCGTGCAACCGGGCTACAATGAGCAGTTCTTC. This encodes CSVQPGYNEQFF.

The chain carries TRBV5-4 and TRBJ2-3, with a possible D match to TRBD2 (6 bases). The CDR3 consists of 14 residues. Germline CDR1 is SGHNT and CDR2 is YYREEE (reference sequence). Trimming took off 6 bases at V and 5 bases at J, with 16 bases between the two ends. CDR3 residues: CASNPREYGDTQYF. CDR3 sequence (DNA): TGTGCCAGCAACCCCCGGGAGTATGGAGATACGCAGTATTTT.

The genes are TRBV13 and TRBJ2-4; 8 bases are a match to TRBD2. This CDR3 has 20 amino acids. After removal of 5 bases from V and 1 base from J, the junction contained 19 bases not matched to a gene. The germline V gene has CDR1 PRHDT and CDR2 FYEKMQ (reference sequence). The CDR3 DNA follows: TGTGCCAGCAGCCACCAGGGGTTTGGCGGGAGGATCGGGGCCAAAAACATTCAGTACTTC. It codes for CASSHQGFGGRIGAKNIQYF.

CDR3 amino acids: CASSESDRAELDGYTF. DNA for the CDR3: TGCGCCAGCAGTGAATCGGACAGGGCCGAACTCGATGGCTACACCTTC. This chain connects TRBV10-1 to TRBJ1-2; 8 nucleotides agree with TRBD1. This CDR3 contains 16 residues. Germline V gene sequence: CDR1 WNHNN, CDR2 SYGVQD (reference sequence). V was pared by 3 bases and J by 6 bases, with 12 bases of the junction left unmatched.

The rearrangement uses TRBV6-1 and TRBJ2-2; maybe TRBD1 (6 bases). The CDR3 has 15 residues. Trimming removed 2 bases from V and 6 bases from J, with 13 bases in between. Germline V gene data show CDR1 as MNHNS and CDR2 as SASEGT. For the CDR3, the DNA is TGTGCCAGCAGTGAACGGGCAGGGGCAGCCGGGGAGCTGTTTTTT. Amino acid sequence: CASSERAGAAGELFF.

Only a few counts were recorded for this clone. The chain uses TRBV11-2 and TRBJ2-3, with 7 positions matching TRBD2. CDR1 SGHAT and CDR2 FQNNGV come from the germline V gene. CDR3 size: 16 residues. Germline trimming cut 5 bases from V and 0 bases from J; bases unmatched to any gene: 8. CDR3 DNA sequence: TGTGCCAGCAGCCAAAACCTAGCGGCTAGCACAGATACGCAGTATTTT. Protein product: CASSQNLAASTDTQYF.

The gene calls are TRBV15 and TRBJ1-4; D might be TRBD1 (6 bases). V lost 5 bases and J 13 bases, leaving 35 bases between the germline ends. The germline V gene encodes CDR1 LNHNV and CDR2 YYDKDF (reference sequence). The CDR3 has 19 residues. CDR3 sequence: CATSHSRTVGRPGINRLFF. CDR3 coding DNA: TGTGCCACCAGCCACTCGAGGACAGTGGGCCGACCGGGGATAAACAGACTGTTTTTT.

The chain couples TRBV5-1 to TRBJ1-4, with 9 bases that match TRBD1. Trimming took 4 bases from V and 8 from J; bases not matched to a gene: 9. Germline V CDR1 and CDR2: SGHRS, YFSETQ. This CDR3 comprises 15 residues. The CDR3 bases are TGCGCCAGCAGCCTCCGGACAGGGGATGGGGAAAAACTGTTTTTT. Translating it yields CASSLRTGDGEKLFF.

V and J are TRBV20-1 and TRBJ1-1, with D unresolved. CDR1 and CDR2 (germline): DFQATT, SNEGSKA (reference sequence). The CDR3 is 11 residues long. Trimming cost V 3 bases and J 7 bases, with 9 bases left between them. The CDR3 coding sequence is TGCAGTGCTAGCCAAAGCTTTGAAGCTTTCTTT. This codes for CSASQSFEAFF.

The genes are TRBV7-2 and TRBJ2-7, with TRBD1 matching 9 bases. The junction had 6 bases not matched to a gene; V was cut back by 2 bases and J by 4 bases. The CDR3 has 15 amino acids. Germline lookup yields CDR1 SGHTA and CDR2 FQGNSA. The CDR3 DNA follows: TGTGCCAGCAGCTTAATTGCGGGACAGGGTTACGAGCAGTACTTC. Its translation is CASSLIAGQGYEQYF. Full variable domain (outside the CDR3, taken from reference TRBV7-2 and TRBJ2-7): GAGVSQSPSNKVTEKGKDVELRCDPISGHTALYWYRQSLGQGLEFLIYFQGNSAPDKSGLPSDRFSAERTGGSVSTLTIQRTQQEDSAVYLCASSLIAGQGYEQYFGPGTRLTVT.

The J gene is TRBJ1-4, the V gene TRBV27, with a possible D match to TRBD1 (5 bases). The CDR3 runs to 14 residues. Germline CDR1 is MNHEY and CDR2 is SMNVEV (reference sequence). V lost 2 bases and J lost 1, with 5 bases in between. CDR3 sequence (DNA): TGTGCCAGCAGTTTACAGGGAACTAATGAAAAACTGTTTTTT. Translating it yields CASSLQGTNEKLFF.

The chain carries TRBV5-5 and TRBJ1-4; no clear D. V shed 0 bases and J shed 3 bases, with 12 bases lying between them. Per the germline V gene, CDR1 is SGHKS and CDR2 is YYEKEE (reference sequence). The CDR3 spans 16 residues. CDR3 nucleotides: TGTGCCAGCAGCTTGGGAATCACAAGTTCTAATGAAAAACTGTTTTTT. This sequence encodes CASSLGITSSNEKLFF.

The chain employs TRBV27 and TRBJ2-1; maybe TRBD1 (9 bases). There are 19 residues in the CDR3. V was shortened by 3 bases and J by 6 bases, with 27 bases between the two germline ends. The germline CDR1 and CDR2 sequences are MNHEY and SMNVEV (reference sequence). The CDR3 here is CASSFADRGAGLASNEQFF. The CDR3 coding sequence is TGTGCCAGCAGTTTTGCGGACAGGGGTGCCGGACTAGCATCCAATGAGCAGTTCTTC.

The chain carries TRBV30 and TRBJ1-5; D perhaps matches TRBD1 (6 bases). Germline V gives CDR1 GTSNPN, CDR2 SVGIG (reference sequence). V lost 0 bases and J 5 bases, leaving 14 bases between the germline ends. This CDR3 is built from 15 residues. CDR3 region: CAWSVQGTTDQPQHF. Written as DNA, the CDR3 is TGTGCCTGGAGTGTACAGGGAACAACAGATCAGCCCCAGCATTTT.

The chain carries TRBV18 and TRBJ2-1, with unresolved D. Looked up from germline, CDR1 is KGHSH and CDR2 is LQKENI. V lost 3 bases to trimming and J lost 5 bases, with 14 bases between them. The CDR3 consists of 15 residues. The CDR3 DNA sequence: TGTGCCAGCTCACCTCGAGGTAGTTGGGACAATGAGCAGTTCTTC. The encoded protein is CASSPRGSWDNEQFF.

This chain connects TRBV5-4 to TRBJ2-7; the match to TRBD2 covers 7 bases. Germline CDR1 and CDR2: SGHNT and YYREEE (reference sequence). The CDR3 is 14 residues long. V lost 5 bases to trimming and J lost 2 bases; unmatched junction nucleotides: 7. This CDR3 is CASRIRAGAYEQYF. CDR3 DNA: TGTGCCAGCAGGATTCGGGCGGGAGCCTACGAGCAGTACTTC.

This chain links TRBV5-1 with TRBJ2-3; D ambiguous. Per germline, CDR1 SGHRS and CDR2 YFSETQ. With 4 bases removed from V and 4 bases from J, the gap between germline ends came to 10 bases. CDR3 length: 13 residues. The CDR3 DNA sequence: TGCGCCAGCAGCGCCTCTGGGCCAGATACGCAGTATTTT. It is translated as CASSASGPDTQYF.

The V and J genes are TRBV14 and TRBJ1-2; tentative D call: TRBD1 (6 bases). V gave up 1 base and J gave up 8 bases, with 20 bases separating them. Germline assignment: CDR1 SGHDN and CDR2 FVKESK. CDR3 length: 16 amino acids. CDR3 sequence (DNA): TGTGCCAGCAGCCAAGTAAAGGCAGGGGCGGTTGACGGCTACACCTTC. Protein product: CASSQVKAGAVDGYTF.

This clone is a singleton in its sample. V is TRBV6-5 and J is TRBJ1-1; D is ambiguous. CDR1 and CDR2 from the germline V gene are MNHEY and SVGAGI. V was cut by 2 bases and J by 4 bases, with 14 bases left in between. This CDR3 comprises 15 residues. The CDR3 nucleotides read TGTGCCAGCAGTTACGAGGAGGCCGCGGGCACTGAAGCTTTCTTT. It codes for CASSYEEAAGTEAFF.

CDR3 region: CAISATLRWQGDSAFF. The CDR3 coding sequence is TGTGCCATCAGTGCTACCCTGAGGTGGCAGGGGGATTCAGCTTTCTTT. V and J are TRBV10-3 and TRBJ1-1; TRBD1 aligns across 7 bases. Germline-derived CDR1 and CDR2 are ENHRY and SYGVKD. With V trimmed by 4 bases and J by 10 bases, 18 bases remained unmatched. This CDR3 is 16 amino acids long.

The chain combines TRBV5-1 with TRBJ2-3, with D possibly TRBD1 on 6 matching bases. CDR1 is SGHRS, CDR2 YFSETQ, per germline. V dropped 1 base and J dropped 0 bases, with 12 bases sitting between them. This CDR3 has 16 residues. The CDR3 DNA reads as TGCGCCAGCAGCTTGCAGGGGAGCTCTAGCACAGATACGCAGTATTTT. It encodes CASSLQGSSSTDTQYF.

The CDR3 loop reads CASRPRDKFYGYTF. The CDR3 nucleotides are TGTGCAAGTCGCCCCCGGGACAAATTCTATGGCTACACCTTC. The J gene is TRBJ1-2, the V gene TRBV12-2; TRBD1, the D gene given by the table, was not confirmed from the DNA. TRBV12-2 is a listed pseudogene. The CDR3 sequence is 14 residues long.

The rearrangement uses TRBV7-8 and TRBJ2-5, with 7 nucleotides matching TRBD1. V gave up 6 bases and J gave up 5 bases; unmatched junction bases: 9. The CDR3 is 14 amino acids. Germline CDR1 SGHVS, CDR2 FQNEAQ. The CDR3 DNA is TGTGCCAGCAGTTTAAGAGGGGGCGATGAGACCCAGTACTTC. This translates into CASSLRGGDETQYF.

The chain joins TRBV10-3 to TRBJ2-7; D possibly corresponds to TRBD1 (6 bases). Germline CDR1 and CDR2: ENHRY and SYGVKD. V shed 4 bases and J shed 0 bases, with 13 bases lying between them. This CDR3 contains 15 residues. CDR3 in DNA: TGTGCCATCAGTGCGGACAGCTTAGCCTCCTACGAGCAGTACTTC. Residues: CAISADSLASYEQYF.